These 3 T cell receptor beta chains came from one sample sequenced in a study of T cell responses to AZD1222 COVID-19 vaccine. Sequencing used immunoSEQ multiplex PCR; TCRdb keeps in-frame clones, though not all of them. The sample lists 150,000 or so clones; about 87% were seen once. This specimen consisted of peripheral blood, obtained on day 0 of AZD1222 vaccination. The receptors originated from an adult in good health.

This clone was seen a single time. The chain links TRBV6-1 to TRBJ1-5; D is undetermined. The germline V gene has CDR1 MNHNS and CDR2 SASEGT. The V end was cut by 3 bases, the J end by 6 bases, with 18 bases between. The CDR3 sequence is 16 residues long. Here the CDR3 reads CASSDTRSVRGQPQHF. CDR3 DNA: TGTGCCAGCAGTGATACTCGGAGTGTTCGGGGTCAGCCCCAGCATTTT.

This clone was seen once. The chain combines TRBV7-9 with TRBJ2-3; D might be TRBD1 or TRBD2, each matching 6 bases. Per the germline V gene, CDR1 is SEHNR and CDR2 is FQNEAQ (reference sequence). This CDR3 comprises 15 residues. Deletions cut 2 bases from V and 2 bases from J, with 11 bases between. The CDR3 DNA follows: TGTGCCAGCAGCTTATACCGGGGGCCCACAGATACGCAGTATTTT. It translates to CASSLYRGPTDTQYF.

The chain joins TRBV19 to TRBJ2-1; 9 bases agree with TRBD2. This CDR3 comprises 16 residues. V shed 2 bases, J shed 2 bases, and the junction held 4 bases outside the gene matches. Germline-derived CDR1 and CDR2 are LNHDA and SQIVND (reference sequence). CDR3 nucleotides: TGTGCCAGTAGTATAATTAGCGGGGGCGCCTACAATGAGCAGTTCTTC. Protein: CASSIISGGAYNEQFF.